This T cell receptor (beta chain) derives from a study of cytomegalovirus exposure and HLA in healthy donors. The method was immunoSEQ multiplex PCR; TCRdb's version includes in-frame clones alone and lacks a portion of them. The repertoire holds about 170,000 clones, 86% seen once, with 2% to 3% in the top ten. There are 17 residues in the CDR3. CDR1 is KGHSH and CDR2 is LQKENI in the germline V gene. This clone has only a few counts. At one boundary the junction diverges from the germline segment, which might be a read error. Sequences were obtained from PBMCs. The chain is built from TRBV18 and TRBJ2-7, with 13 bases lining up with TRBD2. The source of this sequence is a young man in good health and CMV-seropositive. The CDR3 DNA is TGTGCCAGCTCGCCACGACTAGCGGGGGGAATCTCCTACGAGCAGTACTTC. As protein: CASSPRLAGGISYEQYF.